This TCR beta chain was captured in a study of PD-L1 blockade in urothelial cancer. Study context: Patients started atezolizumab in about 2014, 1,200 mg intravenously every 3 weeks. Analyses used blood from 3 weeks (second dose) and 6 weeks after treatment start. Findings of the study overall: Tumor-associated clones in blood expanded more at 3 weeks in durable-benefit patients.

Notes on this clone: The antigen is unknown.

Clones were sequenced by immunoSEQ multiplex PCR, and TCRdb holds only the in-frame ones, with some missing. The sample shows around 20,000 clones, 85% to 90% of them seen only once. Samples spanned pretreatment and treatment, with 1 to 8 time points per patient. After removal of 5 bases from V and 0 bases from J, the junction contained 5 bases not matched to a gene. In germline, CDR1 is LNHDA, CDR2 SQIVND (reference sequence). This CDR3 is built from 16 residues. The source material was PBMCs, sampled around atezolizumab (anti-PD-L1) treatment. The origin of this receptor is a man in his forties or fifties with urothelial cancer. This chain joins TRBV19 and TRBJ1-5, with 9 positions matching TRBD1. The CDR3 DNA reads TGTGCCAGTAGTGCTCCGACAGGGGGTAGCAATCAGCCCCAGCATTTT. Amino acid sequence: CASSAPTGGSNQPQHF. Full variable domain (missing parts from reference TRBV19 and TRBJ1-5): DGGITQSPKYLFRKEGQNVTLSCEQNLNHDAMYWYRQDPGQGLRLIYYSQIVNDFQKGDIAEGYSVSREKKESFPLTVTSAQKNPTAFYLCASSAPTGGSNQPQHFGDGTRLSIL.